The next 2 T cell receptor beta chains were all read from a single sample in a study of T cell repertoires in cytomegalovirus infection. TCRdb reprocessed the reads via MiXCR and lists one record per CDR3 protein. The sample carries approximately 500,000 distinct CDR3 sequences, around 27% recorded once. Sequenced material: PBMCs. Source of these receptors: a human donor in good health (CMV status not recorded). Some clones in this sample may be carry-over from other donors' samples.

The chain carries TRBV20-1 and TRBJ2-3; tentatively, D is TRBD2 (7 bases). The CDR3 sequence is 14 residues long. V lost 6 bases to trimming and J lost 3 bases, with 16 bases between them. CDR1 is DFQATT, CDR2 SNEGSKA, per germline (reference sequence). The DNA of the CDR3 is TGCAGTGCCAGACGGGGGGCTGTAACAGATACGCAGTATTTT. Its translation: CSARRGAVTDTQYF.

Ten or more counts support this clonotype. The chain carries TRBV7-2 and TRBJ2-4; a possible D gene is TRBD2 (6 bases). This CDR3 has 13 residues. The V gene lost 3 bases and the J gene lost 8 bases, with 11 bases spanning the gap. Germline values: CDR1 SGHTA, CDR2 FQGNSA. The CDR3 is CASSLPGGDIQYF. CDR3 nucleotide sequence: TGTGCCAGCAGCTTGCCCGGGGGTGACATTCAGTACTTC.